This entry describes one T cell receptor (beta chain). This entry belongs to a study of technical replicates of blood from a few donors. CDR1 is SGHNT, CDR2 YYREEE, per germline (reference sequence). This CDR3 region has 12 residues. Trimming took 4 bases from V and 5 from J, leaving 9 bases between them. Using immunoSEQ multiplex PCR, the repertoire was profiled, and TCRdb retains in-frame clones only, with some absent. The repertoire has roughly 70,000 clones, roughly 90% of them found once; the top ten carry around 4.6%. The chain joins TRBV5-4 to TRBJ2-5; D not resolved. The sample consisted of PBMCs. This TCR derives from a human donor in good health. Some clones in this sample may be carry-over from other donors' samples. CDR3 nucleotide sequence: TGTGCCAGCAGCCTCCTGCGGGAGACCCAGTACTTC. Translation: CASSLLRETQYF. Looking up the rest from reference TRBV5-4 and TRBJ2-5 gives the full variable domain: ETGVTQSPTHLIKTRGQQVTLRCSSQSGHNTVSWYQQALGQGPQFIFQYYREEENGRGNFPPRFSGLQFPNYSSELNVNALELDDSALYLCASSLLRETQYFGPGTRLLVL.